Listed here are 12 T cell receptor beta chains from one sample, sequenced in a study of blood T cell repertoires in COVID-19. Clones were sequenced by immunoSEQ multiplex PCR, and TCRdb holds only the in-frame ones, with some missing. The sample has 400,000 or so clones, around 91% seen once. Source material: peripheral blood. The receptors were sampled from a woman in her thirties or forties with COVID-19, enrolled during active disease.

The CDR3 loop reads CASSLTFLAGGRGETQYF. The CDR3 coding sequence is TGTGCCAGCAGCCTGACATTTCTAGCGGGGGGCCGGGGAGAGACCCAGTACTTC. The chain has TRBV11-2 and TRBJ2-5; the match to TRBD2 covers 11 bases. The CDR3 extends over 18 amino acids. Germline CDR1 SGHAT, CDR2 FQNNGV. V lost 5 bases and J lost 4; bases outside the gene matches: 15.

The chain is built from TRBV19 and TRBJ1-5, with 7 bases that match TRBD1. The CDR3 covers 12 residues. Germline loops: CDR1 LNHDA, CDR2 SQIVND (reference sequence). Trimming at V came to 9 bases and at J to 7 bases, leaving 6 bases not matched to a gene. CDR3 region: CAREQGQQPQHF. The DNA of the CDR3 is TGTGCCAGAGAACAGGGACAGCAGCCCCAGCATTTT. The entire variable domain, with the rest obtained from reference TRBV19 and TRBJ1-5, is as follows: DGGITQSPKYLFRKEGQNVTLSCEQNLNHDAMYWYRQDPGQGLRLIYYSQIVNDFQKGDIAEGYSVSREKKESFPLTVTSAQKNPTAFYLCAREQGQQPQHFGDGTRLSIL.

This chain connects TRBV6-6 to TRBJ2-1, with TRBD2 as a possible D gene (5 bases). The CDR3 is 14 residues long. Trimming removed 0 bases from V and 6 bases from J, with 9 bases in between. Germline CDR1 is MNHNY and CDR2 is SVGAGI (reference sequence). The CDR3 DNA follows: TGTGCCAGCAGTTACTCCAGCCTAGCCAATGAGCAGTTCTTC. Translated, it gives CASSYSSLANEQFF.

The chain has TRBV3-1 (or the pseudogene TRBV3-2) and TRBJ1-5, with TRBD1 as a possible D gene (5 bases). Trimming shortened V by 0 bases and J by 3 bases, and 9 bases separated the two germline ends. CDR1 LGHDT and CDR2 YNNKEL come from the germline V gene (reference sequence). The CDR3 runs to 15 residues. For the CDR3, the DNA is TGTGCCAGCAGCCAAGATACAGGAGACAATCAGCCCCAGCATTTT. This encodes CASSQDTGDNQPQHF.

V gene TRBV30 combines with J gene TRBJ2-3; a possible D gene is TRBD1 (6 bases). The CDR3 loop spans 13 amino acids. Trimming left V 2 bases short and J 6 bases short, with 12 bases between. Germline V gives CDR1 GTSNPN, CDR2 SVGIG (reference sequence). CDR3 region: CAWSWGQGDTQYF. DNA for the CDR3: TGTGCCTGGAGTTGGGGACAAGGGGATACGCAGTATTTT.

This chain uses TRBV9 with TRBJ1-6; D is perhaps TRBD1 (6 bases). This CDR3 has 17 residues. The V end lost 7 bases, the J end lost 0 bases, and 17 bases lay between the germline ends. The germline V gene encodes CDR1 SGDLS and CDR2 YYNGEE. The CDR3 bases are TGTGCCAGCCGCGGAGGACAGTCGAGCTCCTATAATTCACCCCTCCACTTT. This translates into CASRGGQSSSYNSPLHF.

This clone has just one count. The genes are TRBV5-4 and TRBJ2-7, with 8 bases aligning to TRBD1. The germline gives CDR1 SGHNT, CDR2 YYREEE (reference sequence). The CDR3 sequence is 16 residues long. V gave up 4 bases and J gave up 2 bases; unmatched junction bases: 11. For the CDR3, the DNA is TGTGCCAGCAGCCAGTCCCCAGGGGGCAGCCCCTACGAGCAGTACTTC. Its protein is CASSQSPGGSPYEQYF.

This clone occurred once. This chain joins TRBV7-2 and TRBJ1-2; the D gene is possibly TRBD1 (6 bases). The V end was cut by 3 bases, the J end by 1 base, with 15 bases between. This CDR3 has 16 amino acids. Per germline, CDR1 SGHTA and CDR2 FQGNSA. The chain's CDR3 is CASSLRSGGFNYGYTF. CDR3 nucleotide sequence: TGTGCCAGCAGCTTGAGATCGGGGGGCTTTAACTATGGCTACACCTTC.

The chain uses TRBV15 and TRBJ1-5; D remains ambiguous. The V gene's germline CDR1 is LNHNV and CDR2 YYDKDF (reference sequence). The V end lost 5 bases, the J end lost 2 bases, and 10 bases lay between the germline ends. This CDR3 is built from 14 residues. The CDR3 loop is CATSPRSGNQPQHF. DNA for the CDR3: TGTGCCACCAGCCCCCGTTCGGGCAATCAGCCCCAGCATTTT. The full variable domain, with the rest looked up from reference TRBV15 and TRBJ1-5, is DAMVIQNPRYQVTQFGKPVTLSCSQTLNHNVMYWYQQKSSQAPKLLFHYYDKDFNNEADTPDNFQSRRPNTSFCFLDIRSPGLGDTAMYLCATSPRSGNQPQHFGDGTRLSIL.

A word on this clone: Other DNA sequences in the sample encode the same CDR3. V gene TRBV9 combines with J gene TRBJ1-1; perhaps TRBD1 as D (5 bases). The V gene's germline CDR1 is SGDLS and CDR2 YYNGEE. With 0 bases removed from V and 1 base from J, the gap between germline ends came to 10 bases. The CDR3 covers 15 residues. CDR3 residues: CASSVAQGPNTEAFF. The DNA of the CDR3 is TGTGCCAGCAGCGTAGCGCAGGGCCCGAACACTGAAGCTTTCTTT.

This chain links TRBV15 with TRBJ1-6; TRBD1 aligns across 7 bases. V gave up 1 base and J gave up 6 bases; unmatched junction bases: 3. This CDR3 is built from 15 residues. The germline V gene encodes CDR1 LNHNV and CDR2 YYDKDF (reference sequence). As DNA, the CDR3 is TGTGCCACCAGCAGAGGGGACAGCTCTAATTCACCCCTCCACTTT. Amino acids: CATSRGDSSNSPLHF.

This clone showed up just once. The gene calls are TRBV18 and TRBJ2-1; D might be TRBD2 (5 bases). This CDR3 has 13 amino acids. V dropped 4 bases and J dropped 8 bases, with 12 bases sitting between them. The germline V gene has CDR1 KGHSH and CDR2 LQKENI. CDR3 region: CASSQSRRDEQFF. The CDR3 DNA reads TGTGCCAGCTCACAATCCAGGCGGGATGAGCAGTTCTTC.